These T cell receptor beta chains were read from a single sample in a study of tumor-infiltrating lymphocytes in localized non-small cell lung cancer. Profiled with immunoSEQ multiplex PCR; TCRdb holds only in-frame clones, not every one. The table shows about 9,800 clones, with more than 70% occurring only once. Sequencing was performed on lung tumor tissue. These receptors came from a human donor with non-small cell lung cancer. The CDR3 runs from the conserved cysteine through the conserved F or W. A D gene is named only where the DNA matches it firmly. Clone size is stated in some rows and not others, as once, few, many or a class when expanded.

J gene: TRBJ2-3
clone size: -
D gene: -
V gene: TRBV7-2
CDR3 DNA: TGTGCCAGCAGCAGCTACTACTCCTCTAGCACAGATACGCAGTATTTT
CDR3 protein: CASSSYYSSSTDTQYF

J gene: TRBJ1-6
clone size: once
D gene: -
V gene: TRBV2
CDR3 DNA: TGTGCCAGCAGTGTGGTAGGGGATAATTCACCCCTCCACTTT
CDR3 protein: CASSVVGDNSPLHF

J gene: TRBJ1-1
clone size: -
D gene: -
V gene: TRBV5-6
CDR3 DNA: TGTGCCAGCAGCTCTTACCGGGGCACTGAAGCTTTCTTT
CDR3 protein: CASSSYRGTEAFF

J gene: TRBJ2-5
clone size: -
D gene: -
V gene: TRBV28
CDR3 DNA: TGTGCCAGCAGTTTAATTGCCAGGGTTAAGGTGGGAGAGACCCAGTACTTC
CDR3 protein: CASSLIARVKVGETQYF

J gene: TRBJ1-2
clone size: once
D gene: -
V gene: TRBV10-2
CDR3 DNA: TGCGCCAGCAGTGAGTCGACAGTCTCGAGGGGCTACACCTTC
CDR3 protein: CASSESTVSRGYTF

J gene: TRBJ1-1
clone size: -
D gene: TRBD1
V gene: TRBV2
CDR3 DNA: TGTGCCAGCAGTGAAGGGGCAGGGGGCCGGGCTTTCTTT
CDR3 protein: CASSEGAGGRAFF

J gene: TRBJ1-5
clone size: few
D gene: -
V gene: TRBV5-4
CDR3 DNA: TGTGCCAGCAGCTTGGAGGGAGCCTCGGGGCCCCAGCATTTT
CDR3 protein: CASSLEGASGPQHF

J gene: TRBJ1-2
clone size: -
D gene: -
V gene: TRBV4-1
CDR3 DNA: TGCGCCAGCAGCCAAGAAGAACAGGGTAACTATGGCTACACCTTC
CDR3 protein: CASSQEEQGNYGYTF

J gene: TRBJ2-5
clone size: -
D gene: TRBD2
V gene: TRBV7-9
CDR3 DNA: TGTGCCAGCAGCTTATGGAGCATAGCGGGGGGGCGAGAGACCCAGTACTTC
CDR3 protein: CASSLWSIAGGRETQYF

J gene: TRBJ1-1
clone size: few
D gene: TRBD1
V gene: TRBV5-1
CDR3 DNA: TGCGCCAGCAGCGCCGCACAGGGGATCAACACTGAAGCTTTCTTT
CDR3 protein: CASSAAQGINTEAFF

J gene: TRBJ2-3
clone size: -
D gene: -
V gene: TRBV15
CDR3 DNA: TGTGCCACCAGCAGAGGAAGCTTGTGGCGACAGCCTAGCACAGATACGCAGTATTTT
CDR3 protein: CATSRGSLWRQPSTDTQYF

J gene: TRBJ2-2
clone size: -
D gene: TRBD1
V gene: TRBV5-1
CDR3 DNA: TGCGCCAGCAGCTCCCTACCCCCGGGACAGGGCTCCGGGGAGCTGTTTTTT
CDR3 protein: CASSSLPPGQGSGELFF

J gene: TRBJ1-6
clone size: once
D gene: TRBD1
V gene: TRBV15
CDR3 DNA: TGTGCCACCAGCAGGGGACAGGAGGATAATTCACCCCTCCACTTT
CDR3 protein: CATSRGQEDNSPLHF

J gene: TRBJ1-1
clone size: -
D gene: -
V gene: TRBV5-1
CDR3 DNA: TGCGCCAGCAGCTTAGTCGGACAGACGCTGAACACTGAAGCTTTCTTT
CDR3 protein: CASSLVGQTLNTEAFF

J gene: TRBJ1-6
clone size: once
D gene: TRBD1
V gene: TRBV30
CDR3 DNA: TGTGCCTGGAGTGCCCCGGGACAGGGCTATAATTCACCCCTCCACTTT
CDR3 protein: CAWSAPGQGYNSPLHF

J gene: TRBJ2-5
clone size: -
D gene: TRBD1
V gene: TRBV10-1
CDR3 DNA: TGCGCCAGCAGCATGACAGGGGAAGAGACCCAGTACTTC
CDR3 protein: CASSMTGEETQYF

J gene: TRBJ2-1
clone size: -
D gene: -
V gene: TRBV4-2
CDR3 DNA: TGTGCCAGCAGCCAGCTAATGGGACAGGGGAAGCCTAGCGGGGCCTACAATGAGCAGTTCTTC
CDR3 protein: CASSQLMGQGKPSGAYNEQFF

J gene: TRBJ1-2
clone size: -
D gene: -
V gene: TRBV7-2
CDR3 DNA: TGTGCCAGCTCGCTCGGCCAGCCTAACTATGGCTACACCTTC
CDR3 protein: CASSLGQPNYGYTF

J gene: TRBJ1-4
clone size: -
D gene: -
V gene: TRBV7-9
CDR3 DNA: TGTGCCAGCAGCTCGGATGAAAAACTGTTTTTT
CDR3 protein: CASSSDEKLFF

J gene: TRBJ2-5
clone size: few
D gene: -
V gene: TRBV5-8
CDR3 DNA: TGTGCCAGCAGCTTGGAAGGACGGGGAACCCAGTACTTC
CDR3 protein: CASSLEGRGTQYF

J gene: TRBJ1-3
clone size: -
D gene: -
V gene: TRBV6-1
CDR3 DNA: TGTGCCAGCAGTGAAGGAGGGAACACCATATATTTT
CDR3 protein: CASSEGGNTIYF

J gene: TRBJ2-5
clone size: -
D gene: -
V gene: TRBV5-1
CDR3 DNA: TGCGCCAGCAGCCCGAGTCCCTCCGAGACCCAGTACTTC
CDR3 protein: CASSPSPSETQYF

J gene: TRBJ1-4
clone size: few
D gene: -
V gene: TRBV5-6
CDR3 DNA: TGTGCCAGCAGCCTTTTCGGGGGGAATGAAAAACTGTTTTTT
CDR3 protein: CASSLFGGNEKLFF

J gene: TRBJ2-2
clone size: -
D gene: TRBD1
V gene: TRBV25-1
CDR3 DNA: TGTGCCAGCAGTGGCGGGGACAGGGCGCACACCGGGGAGCTGTTTTTT
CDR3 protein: CASSGGDRAHTGELFF

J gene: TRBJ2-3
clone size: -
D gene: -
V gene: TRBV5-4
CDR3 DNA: TGTGCCAGCAGCTTGACGGGGTCCACAGATACGCAGTATTTT
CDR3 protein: CASSLTGSTDTQYF

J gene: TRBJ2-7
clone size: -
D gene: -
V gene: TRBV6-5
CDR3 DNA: TGTGCCAGCAGTTACTCGGGCTCTCTCAGCTCCTACGAGCAGTACTTC
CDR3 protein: CASSYSGSLSSYEQYF

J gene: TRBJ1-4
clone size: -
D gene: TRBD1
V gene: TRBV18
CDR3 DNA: TGTGCCAGCTCACCCGGGACAGATGAAAAACTGTTTTTT
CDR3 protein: CASSPGTDEKLFF

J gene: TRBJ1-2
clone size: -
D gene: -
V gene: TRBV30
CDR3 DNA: TGTGCCTGGAGTGCCGGCGGGAACTATGGCTACACCTTC
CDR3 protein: CAWSAGGNYGYTF

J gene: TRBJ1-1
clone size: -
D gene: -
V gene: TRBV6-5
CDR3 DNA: TGTGCCAGCAGTTATTATAACAGGGAATTCACTGAAGCTTTCTTT
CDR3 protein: CASSYYNREFTEAFF

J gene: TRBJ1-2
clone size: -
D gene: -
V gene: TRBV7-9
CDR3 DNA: TGTGCCAGCAGCCAACCCCCCTGGGCTGGCTACACCTTC
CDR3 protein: CASSQPPWAGYTF

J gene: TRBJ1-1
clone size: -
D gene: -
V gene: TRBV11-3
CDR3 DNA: TGTGCCAGCACCATAGGAGGCAGGGCGAACACTGAAGCTTTCTTT
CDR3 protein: CASTIGGRANTEAFF

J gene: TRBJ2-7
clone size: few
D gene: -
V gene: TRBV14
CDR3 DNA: TGTGCCAGCAGCCGCCGAGGGCAGGGAAGTAGAGAGCAGTACTTC
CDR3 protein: CASSRRGQGSREQYF

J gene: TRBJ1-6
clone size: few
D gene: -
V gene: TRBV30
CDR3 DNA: TGTGCCTGGAGATCACGGCCCAATTCACCCCTCCACTTT
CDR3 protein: CAWRSRPNSPLHF

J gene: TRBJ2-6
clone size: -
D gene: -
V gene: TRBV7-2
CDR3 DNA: TGTGCCAGCAGGGACAGATACTCTGGGGCCAACGTCCTGACTTTC
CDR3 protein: CASRDRYSGANVLTF

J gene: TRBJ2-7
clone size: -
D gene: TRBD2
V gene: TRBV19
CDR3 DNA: TGTGCCAGTAGTATAGGAGAACTAGCGGGCCATTCCTACGAGCAGTACTTC
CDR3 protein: CASSIGELAGHSYEQYF

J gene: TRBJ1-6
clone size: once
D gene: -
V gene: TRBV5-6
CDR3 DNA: TGTGCCAGCAGCTTGCTGCGGGTAAATTCACCCCTCCACTTT
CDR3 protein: CASSLLRVNSPLHF

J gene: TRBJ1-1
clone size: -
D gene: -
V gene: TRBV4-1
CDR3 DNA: TGCGCCAGCAGGTCTCCCGGGACATCGAGAAAGACTGAAGCTTTCTTT
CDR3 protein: CASRSPGTSRKTEAFF

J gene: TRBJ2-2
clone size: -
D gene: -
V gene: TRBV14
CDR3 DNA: TGTGCCAGCAGCCCCAGGACGAGGAACACCGGGGAGCTGTTTTTT
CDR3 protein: CASSPRTRNTGELFF

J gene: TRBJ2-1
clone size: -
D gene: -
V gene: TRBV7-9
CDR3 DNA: TGTGCCAGCAGCTTTTATATTCAGGGGACTGAGCAGTTCTTC
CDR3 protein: CASSFYIQGTEQFF

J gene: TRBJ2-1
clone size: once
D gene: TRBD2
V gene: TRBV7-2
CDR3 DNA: TGTGCCAGCAGCCTCAGGCGGGGGACTTACAATGAGCAGTTCTTC
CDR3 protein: CASSLRRGTYNEQFF

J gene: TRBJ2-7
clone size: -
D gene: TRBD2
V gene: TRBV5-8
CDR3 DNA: TGTGCCAGCAGCCGGGGGGGACGGGACCTCTACGAGCAGTACTTC
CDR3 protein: CASSRGGRDLYEQYF

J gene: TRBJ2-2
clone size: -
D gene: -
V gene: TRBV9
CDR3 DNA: TGTGCCAGCACCGGCGCAGGGAGGAACACCGGGGAGCTGTTTTTT
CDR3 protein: CASTGAGRNTGELFF

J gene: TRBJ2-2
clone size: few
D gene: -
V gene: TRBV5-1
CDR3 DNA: TGCGCCAGCAGCGTGAACACCGGGGAGCTGTTTTTT
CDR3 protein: CASSVNTGELFF

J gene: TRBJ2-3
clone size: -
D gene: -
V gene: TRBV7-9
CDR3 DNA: TGTGCCAGCAGCCACGGGACCGGGGGCACAGATACGCAGTATTTT
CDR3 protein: CASSHGTGGTDTQYF

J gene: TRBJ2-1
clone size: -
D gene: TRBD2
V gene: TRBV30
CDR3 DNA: TGTGCCTGGAGCCTTTCTAGCGGGTCTTACAATGAGCAGTTCTTC
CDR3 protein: CAWSLSSGSYNEQFF

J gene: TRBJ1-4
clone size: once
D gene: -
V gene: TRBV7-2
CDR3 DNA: TGTGCCAGCAGCTACGGGACCGCAGAAAAACTGTTTTTT
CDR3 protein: CASSYGTAEKLFF

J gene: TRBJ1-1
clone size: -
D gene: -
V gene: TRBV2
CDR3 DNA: TGTGCCAGCAGTGTGGGATTGAACACTGAAGCTTTCTTT
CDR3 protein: CASSVGLNTEAFF

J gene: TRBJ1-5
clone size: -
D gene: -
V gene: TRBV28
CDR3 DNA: TGTGCCAGCAGGACCACAGGGAATCAGCCCCAGCATTTT
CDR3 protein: CASRTTGNQPQHF

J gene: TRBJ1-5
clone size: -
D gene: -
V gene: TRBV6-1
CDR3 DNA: TGTGCCAGTCTCGGGGGGTCGAATCAGCCCCAGCATTTT
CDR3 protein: CASLGGSNQPQHF

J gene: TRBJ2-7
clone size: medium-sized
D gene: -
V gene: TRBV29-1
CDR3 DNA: TGCAGCGTTGCACAGGCTGGCTACGAGCAGTACTTC
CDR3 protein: CSVAQAGYEQYF

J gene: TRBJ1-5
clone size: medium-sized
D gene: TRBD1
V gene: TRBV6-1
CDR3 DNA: TGTGCCAGCAGTGAAGACTCAGGACAGGGCAACCAGCCCCAGCATTTT
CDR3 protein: CASSEDSGQGNQPQHF

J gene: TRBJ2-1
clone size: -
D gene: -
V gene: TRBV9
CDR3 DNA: TGTGCCAGCAGCGTAGCTCTGCAAAGCAATGAGCAGTTCTTC
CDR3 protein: CASSVALQSNEQFF

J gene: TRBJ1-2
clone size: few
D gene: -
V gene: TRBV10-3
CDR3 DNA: TGTGCCATCAGTCGGGACACAAAGATGAGTGGCTACACCTTC
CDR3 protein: CAISRDTKMSGYTF

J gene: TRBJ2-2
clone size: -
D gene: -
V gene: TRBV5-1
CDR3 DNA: TGCGCCAGCAGCTTGGCGAGGGGAACGAACACCGGGGAGCTGTTTTTT
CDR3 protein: CASSLARGTNTGELFF

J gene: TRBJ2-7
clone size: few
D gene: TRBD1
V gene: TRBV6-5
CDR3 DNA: TGTGCCAGCACCGGCTCCGGGACAGGGTTCCACGAGCAGTACTTC
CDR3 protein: CASTGSGTGFHEQYF

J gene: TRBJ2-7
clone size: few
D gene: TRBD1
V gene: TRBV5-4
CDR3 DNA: TGTGCCAGCAGCCCCCGGACAGGGGGCTACGAGCAGTACTTC
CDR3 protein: CASSPRTGGYEQYF

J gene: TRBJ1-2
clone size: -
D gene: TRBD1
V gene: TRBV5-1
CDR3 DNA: TGCGCCAGCAGCTTTAATTTGGACAGGTTAAGTGGCTACACCTTC
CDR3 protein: CASSFNLDRLSGYTF

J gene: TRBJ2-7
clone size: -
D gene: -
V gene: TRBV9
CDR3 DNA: TGTGCCAGCAGCCCAGGGGCCGATACCCAGTACTTC
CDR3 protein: CASSPGADTQYF

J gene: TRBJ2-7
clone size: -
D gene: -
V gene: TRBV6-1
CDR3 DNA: TGTGCCAGCTGTGCGGATCCCTACGAGCAGTACTTC
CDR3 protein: CASCADPYEQYF

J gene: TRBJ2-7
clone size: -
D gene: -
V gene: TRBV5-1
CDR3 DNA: TGCGCCAGCACGTCGAGACAGGCGTCCTACGAGCAGTACTTC
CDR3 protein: CASTSRQASYEQYF